Listed here is a single TCR beta chain. Its antigen is as yet unknown. Measured with immunoSEQ multiplex PCR; TCRdb has only the in-frame clones, and not every one. The sample holds under 6,000 clones, approximately 70% seen once. Germline CDR1 and CDR2: KGHSH and LQKENI. CDR3 length: 13 residues. Trimming removed 11 bases from V and 0 bases from J; junction bases left unmatched: 0. The data were obtained in a study of CD8 T cell repertoires and HIV-1 epitope variants. Turning to the study itself: Tested: three Gag epitope families, Nef HW9 and YT9.

This receptor was taken from a male donor with HIV. Sequenced: cultured CD8+ T cells derived from PBMCs. The V gene is TRBV18, the J gene TRBJ2-2; 10 bases are a match to TRBD1. CDR3 residues: CAGQGANTGELFF. CDR3 nucleotides: TGTGCCGGACAGGGGGCGAACACCGGGGAGCTGTTTTTT.